The present T cell receptor (beta chain) was sequenced within a study of Graves' ophthalmopathy and Graves' hyperthyroidism. General study results and limits: In separating ophthalmopathy from stable hyperthyroidism, a 13-signature model achieved 85% to 90% sensitivity and over 80% specificity.

This CDR3 is 15 amino acids long. Between the trimmed V and J ends, which lost 5 bases and 6 bases, there was a span of 16 bases. CDR1 SGHVS and CDR2 FQNEAQ come from the germline V gene. Where ophthalmopathy was present, donors had moderate-to-severe activity, CAS ≥3, NOSPECS ≥4 and duration under 3 months. Diagnoses were established from clinical symptoms, serum thyroxine, TRAb, thyroid ultrasound and orbital computed tomography. CDR3 regions of TCR beta were amplified from RNA transcripts. The first-round RT-PCR employed HTBI primers together with the Qiagen OneStep RT-PCR kit. A multiplex PCR was then performed as the second round. TCRdb redid the calling of the multiplex PCR reads with MiXCR, one entry per CDR3 protein. The data contain hundreds of thousands of distinct CDR3 sequences, more than 40% of them singletons. In the case of this clonotype: Its antigen is as yet unknown.

The source material was peripheral blood. This chain joins TRBV7-8 and TRBJ1-4, with D perhaps TRBD1 (6 bases). The origin of this receptor is an adult man with Graves' ophthalmopathy. DNA of the CDR3: TGTGCCAGCAGCCCGCCGGGGGCCGTCGATGAAAAACTGTTTTTT. It encodes CASSPPGAVDEKLFF.